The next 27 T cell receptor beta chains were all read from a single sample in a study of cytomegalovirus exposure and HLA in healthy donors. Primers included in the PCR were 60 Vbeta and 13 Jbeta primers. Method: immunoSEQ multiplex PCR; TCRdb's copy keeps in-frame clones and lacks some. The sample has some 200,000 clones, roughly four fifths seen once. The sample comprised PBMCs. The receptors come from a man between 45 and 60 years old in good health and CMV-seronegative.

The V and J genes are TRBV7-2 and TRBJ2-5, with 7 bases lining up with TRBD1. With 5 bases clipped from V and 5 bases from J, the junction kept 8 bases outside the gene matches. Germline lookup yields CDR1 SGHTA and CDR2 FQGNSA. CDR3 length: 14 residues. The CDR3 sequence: CASSTRTGSETQYF. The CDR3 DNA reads TGTGCCAGCAGCACAAGGACAGGTTCGGAGACCCAGTACTTC.

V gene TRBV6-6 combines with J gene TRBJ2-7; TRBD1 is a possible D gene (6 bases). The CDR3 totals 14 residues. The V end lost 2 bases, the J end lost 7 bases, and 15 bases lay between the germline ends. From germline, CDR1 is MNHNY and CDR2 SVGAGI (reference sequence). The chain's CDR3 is CASSYPTGGEEQYF. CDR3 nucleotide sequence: TGTGCCAGCAGTTACCCGACAGGAGGAGAGGAGCAGTACTTC.

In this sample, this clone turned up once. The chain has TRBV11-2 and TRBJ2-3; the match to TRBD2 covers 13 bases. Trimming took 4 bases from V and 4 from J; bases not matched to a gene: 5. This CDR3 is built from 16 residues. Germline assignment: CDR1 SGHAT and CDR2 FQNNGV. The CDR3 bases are TGTGCCAGCAGCTCAAGGACTAGCGGGAGCCCAGATACGCAGTATTTT. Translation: CASSSRTSGSPDTQYF.

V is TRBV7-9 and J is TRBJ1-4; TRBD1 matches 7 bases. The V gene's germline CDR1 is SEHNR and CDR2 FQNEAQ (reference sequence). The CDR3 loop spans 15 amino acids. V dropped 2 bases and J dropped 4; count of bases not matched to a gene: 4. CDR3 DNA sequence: TGTGCCAGCAGCTTAACACAGGGGAGTAATGAAAAACTGTTTTTT. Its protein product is CASSLTQGSNEKLFF.

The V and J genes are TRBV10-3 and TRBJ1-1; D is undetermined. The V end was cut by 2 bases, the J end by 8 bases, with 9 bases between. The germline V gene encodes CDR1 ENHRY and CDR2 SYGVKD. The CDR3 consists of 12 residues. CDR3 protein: CAISEATGEAFF. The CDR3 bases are TGTGCCATCAGTGAGGCGACGGGAGAAGCTTTCTTT.

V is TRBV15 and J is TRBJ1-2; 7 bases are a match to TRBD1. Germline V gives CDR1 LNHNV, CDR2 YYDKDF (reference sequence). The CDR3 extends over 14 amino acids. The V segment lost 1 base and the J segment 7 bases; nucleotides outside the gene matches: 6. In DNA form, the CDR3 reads TGTGCCACCAGCAGAGCGACAGGGTCGGCTGGCTACACCTTC. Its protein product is CATSRATGSAGYTF.

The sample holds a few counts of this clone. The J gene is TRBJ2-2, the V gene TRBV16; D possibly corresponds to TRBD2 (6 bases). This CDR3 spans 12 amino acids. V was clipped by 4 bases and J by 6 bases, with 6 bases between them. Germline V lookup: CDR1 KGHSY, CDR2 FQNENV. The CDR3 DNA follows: TGTGCCAGCAGCCGGGAGGCCGGGGAGCTGTTTTTT. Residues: CASSREAGELFF.

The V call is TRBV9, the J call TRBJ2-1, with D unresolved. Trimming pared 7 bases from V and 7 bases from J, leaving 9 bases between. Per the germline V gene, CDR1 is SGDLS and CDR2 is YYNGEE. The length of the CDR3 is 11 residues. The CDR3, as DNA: TGTGCCAGCGCTGAGGAGAATGAGCAGTTCTTC. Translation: CASAEENEQFF.

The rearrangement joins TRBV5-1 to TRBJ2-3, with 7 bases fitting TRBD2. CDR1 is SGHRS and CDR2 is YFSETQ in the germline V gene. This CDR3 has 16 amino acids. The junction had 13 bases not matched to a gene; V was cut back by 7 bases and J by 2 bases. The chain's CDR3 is CASPSGTTIFTDTQYF. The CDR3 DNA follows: TGCGCCAGCCCCTCTGGGACTACAATTTTCACAGATACGCAGTATTTT.

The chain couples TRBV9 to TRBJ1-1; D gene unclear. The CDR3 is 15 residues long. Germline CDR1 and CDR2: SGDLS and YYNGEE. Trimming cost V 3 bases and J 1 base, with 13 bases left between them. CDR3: CASSGLTPGNTEAFF. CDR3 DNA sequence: TGTGCCAGCAGCGGACTGACCCCTGGGAACACTGAAGCTTTCTTT.

CDR3 sequence reads: CASSLASGGDYGYTF. Here the CDR3 DNA reads TGTGCCAGCAGCTTAGCTAGTGGGGGGGACTATGGCTACACCTTC. The chain recombines TRBV7-9 with TRBJ1-2, with a tentative D call TRBD1 (5 bases). Looked up from germline, CDR1 is SEHNR and CDR2 is FQNEAQ (reference sequence). This CDR3 has 15 residues. V lost 0 bases, J lost 3 bases, and 11 bases lay in between.

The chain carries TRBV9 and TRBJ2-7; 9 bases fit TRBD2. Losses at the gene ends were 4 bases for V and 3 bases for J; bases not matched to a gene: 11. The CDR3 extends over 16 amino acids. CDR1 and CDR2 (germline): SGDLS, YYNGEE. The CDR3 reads CASSPSHASGVYEQYF. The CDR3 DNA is TGTGCCAGCAGCCCAAGTCATGCTAGCGGGGTCTACGAGCAGTACTTC.

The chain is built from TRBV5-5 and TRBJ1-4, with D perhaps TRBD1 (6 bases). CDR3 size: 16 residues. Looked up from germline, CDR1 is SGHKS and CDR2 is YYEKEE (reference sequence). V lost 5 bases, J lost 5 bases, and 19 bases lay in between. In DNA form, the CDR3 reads TGTGCCAGCAGAGGACAGTTTTCACCCAAGAATGAAAAACTGTTTTTT. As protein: CASRGQFSPKNEKLFF.

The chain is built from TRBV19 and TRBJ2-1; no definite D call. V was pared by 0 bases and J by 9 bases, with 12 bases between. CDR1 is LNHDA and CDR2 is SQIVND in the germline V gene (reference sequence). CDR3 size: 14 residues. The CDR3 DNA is TGTGCCAGTAGTATAGATACGAGCGACCGTGAGCAGTTCTTC. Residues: CASSIDTSDREQFF.

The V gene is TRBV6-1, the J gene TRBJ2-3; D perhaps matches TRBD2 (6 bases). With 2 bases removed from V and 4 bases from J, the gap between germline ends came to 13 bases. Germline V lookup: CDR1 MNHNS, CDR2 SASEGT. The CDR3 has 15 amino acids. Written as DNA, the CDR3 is TGTGCCAGCAGTGAATCGGCGGGATACGCAGATACGCAGTATTTT. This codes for CASSESAGYADTQYF.

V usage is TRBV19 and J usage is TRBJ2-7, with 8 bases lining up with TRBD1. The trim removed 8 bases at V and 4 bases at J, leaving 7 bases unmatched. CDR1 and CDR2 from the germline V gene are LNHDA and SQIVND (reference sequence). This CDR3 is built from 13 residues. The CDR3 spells CASSQGAEYEQYF. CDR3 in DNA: TGTGCCAGTTCTCAGGGGGCGGAATACGAGCAGTACTTC.

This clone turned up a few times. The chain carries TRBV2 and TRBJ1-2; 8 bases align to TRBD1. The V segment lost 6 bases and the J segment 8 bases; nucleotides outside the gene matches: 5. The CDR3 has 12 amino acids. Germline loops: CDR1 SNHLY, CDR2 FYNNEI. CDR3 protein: CASSRTGSGYTF. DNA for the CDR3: TGTGCCAGCAGCAGGACAGGGTCCGGCTACACCTTC.

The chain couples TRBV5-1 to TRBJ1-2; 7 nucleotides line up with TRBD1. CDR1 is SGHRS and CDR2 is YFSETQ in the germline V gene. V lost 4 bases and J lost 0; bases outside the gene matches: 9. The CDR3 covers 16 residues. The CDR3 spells CASSLRDRGSNYGYTF. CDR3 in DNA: TGCGCCAGCAGCCTCCGGGACAGAGGTTCTAACTATGGCTACACCTTC.

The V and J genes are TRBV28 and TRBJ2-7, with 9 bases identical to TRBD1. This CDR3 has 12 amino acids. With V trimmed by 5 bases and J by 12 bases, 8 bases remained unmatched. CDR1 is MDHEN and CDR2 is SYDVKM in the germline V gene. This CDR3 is CASSRVKGQGYF. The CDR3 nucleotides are TGTGCCAGCAGTCGAGTTAAGGGACAGGGGTACTTC.

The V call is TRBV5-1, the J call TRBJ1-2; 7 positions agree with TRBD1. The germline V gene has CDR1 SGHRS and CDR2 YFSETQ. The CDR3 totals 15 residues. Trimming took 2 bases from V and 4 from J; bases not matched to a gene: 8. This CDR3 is CASSLQLQGSYGYTF. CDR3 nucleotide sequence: TGCGCCAGCAGCTTACAATTACAGGGGAGCTATGGCTACACCTTC. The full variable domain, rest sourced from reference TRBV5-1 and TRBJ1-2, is KAGVTQTPRYLIKTRGQQVTLSCSPISGHRSVSWYQQTPGQGLQFLFEYFSETQRNKGNFPGRFSGRQFSNSRSEMNVSTLELGDSALYLCASSLQLQGSYGYTFGSGTRLTVV.

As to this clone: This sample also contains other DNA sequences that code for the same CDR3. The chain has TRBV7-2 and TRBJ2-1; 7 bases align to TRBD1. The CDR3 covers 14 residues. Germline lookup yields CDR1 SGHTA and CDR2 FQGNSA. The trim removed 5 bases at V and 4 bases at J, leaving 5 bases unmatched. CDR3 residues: CASSPGTAYNEQFF. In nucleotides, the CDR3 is TGTGCCAGCAGCCCCGGGACAGCTTACAATGAGCAGTTCTTC.

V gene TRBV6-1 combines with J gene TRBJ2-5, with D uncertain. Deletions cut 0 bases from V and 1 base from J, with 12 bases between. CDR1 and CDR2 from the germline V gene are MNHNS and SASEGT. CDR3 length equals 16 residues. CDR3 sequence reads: CASSEAKQTPQETQYF. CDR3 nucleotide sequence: TGTGCCAGCAGTGAAGCGAAACAGACCCCCCAAGAGACCCAGTACTTC.

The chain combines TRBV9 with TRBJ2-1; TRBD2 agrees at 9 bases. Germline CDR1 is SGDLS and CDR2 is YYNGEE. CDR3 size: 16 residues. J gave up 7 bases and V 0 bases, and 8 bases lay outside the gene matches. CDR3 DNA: TGTGCCAGCAGCGTAGGGGTTAGCGGGAGTGTTAATGAGCAGTTCTTC. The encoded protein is CASSVGVSGSVNEQFF.

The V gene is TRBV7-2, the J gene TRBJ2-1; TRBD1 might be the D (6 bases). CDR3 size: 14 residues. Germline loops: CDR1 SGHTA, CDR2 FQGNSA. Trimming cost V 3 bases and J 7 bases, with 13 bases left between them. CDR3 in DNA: TGTGCCAGCAGCTTTAGCAGGGGAGCAAATGAGCAGTTCTTC. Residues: CASSFSRGANEQFF.

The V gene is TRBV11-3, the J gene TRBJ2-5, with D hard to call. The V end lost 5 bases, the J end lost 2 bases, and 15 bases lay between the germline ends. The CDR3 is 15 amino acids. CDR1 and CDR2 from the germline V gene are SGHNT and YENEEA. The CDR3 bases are TGTGCCAGCAGCCCCGCTTCGCAGCGTCAAGAGACCCAGTACTTC. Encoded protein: CASSPASQRQETQYF.

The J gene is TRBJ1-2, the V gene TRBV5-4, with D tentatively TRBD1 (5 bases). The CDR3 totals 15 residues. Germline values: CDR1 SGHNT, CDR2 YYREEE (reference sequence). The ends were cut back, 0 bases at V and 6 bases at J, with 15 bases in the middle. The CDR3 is CASSLDRRQGNGYTF. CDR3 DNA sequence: TGTGCCAGCAGCTTGGATAGGCGGCAGGGCAATGGCTACACCTTC.

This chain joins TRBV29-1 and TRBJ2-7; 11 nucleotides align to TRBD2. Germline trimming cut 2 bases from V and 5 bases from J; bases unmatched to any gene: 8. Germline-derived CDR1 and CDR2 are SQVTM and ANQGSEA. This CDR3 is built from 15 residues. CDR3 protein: CSVETELAGVDEQYF. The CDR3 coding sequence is TGCAGCGTTGAAACGGAACTAGCGGGAGTAGACGAGCAGTACTTC.